These 7 T cell receptor beta chains share one sample of origin, sequenced in a study of blood T cell repertoires in COVID-19. The protocol was immunoSEQ multiplex PCR, while the TCRdb copy is restricted to in-frame clones and leaves out a portion. The sample gives under 200,000 clones, around nine tenths of which show up once; about 6.3% is in the top ten. Sequencing was done on a sample of PBMCs or T cells enriched from blood (not recorded which). All receptors come from a woman in her fifties or sixties who had recovered from COVID-19.

The chain links TRBV6-5 to TRBJ2-3; D is unclear. CDR1 and CDR2 (germline): MNHEY, SVGAGI. This CDR3 is 16 amino acids long. V was pared by 0 bases and J by 4 bases, with 14 bases between. The CDR3 sequence is CASSYSTVGAADTQYF. As DNA, the CDR3 is TGTGCCAGCAGTTACTCGACGGTTGGTGCGGCAGATACGCAGTATTTT.

This clone was detected only a few times. The chain combines TRBV7-3 with TRBJ1-6, with D hard to call. The CDR3 consists of 13 residues. Per germline, CDR1 SGHTA and CDR2 FQGTGA. Between the trimmed V and J ends, which lost 3 bases and 7 bases, there was a span of 7 bases. CDR3 loop: CASSFLRNSPLHF. The CDR3 coding sequence is TGTGCCAGCAGCTTTCTGAGAAATTCACCCCTCCACTTT.

This clone has just a few counts. This chain uses TRBV19 with TRBJ1-5; TRBD1 might be the D (6 bases). The CDR3 contains 18 residues. V dropped 7 bases and J dropped 2 bases, with 24 bases sitting between them. The V gene's germline CDR1 is LNHDA and CDR2 SQIVND (reference sequence). This CDR3 reads CASTPWGHSTRGNQPQHF. Here the CDR3 DNA reads TGTGCCAGTACCCCTTGGGGACACTCAACTCGTGGCAATCAGCCCCAGCATTTT.

CDR3 sequence: CASSPVPQAFPYGYTF. The CDR3 DNA is TGTGCCAGCTCACCAGTCCCACAGGCATTCCCCTATGGCTACACCTTC. This chain joins TRBV18 and TRBJ1-2, with a possible D match to TRBD1 (5 bases). V was pared by 2 bases and J by 4 bases, with 17 bases between. The length of the CDR3 is 16 residues. The germline V gene encodes CDR1 KGHSH and CDR2 LQKENI.

The rearrangement uses TRBV5-4 and TRBJ1-5; D gene uncertain. Looked up from germline, CDR1 is SGHNT and CDR2 is YYREEE (reference sequence). V lost 2 bases, J lost 7 bases, and 13 bases lay in between. The CDR3 has 14 residues. The CDR3 DNA reads TGTGCCAGCAGCTTAAACGGGAATAAGCAGCCCCAGCATTTT. It translates to CASSLNGNKQPQHF. The full variable domain, its missing parts supplied by reference TRBV5-4 and TRBJ1-5, is ETGVTQSPTHLIKTRGQQVTLRCSSQSGHNTVSWYQQALGQGPQFIFQYYREEENGRGNFPPRFSGLQFPNYSSELNVNALELDDSALYLCASSLNGNKQPQHFGDGTRLSIL.

The chain has TRBV7-3 and TRBJ2-1, with 10 bases identical to TRBD2. V dropped 5 bases and J dropped 5; count of bases not matched to a gene: 6. CDR1 SGHTA and CDR2 FQGTGA come from the germline V gene. The CDR3 extends over 15 amino acids. The CDR3 coding sequence is TGTGCCAGCAGCCTTCGACTAGCGGGCGACAATGAGCAGTTCTTC. It translates to CASSLRLAGDNEQFF.

In its sample, this clone was seen once. This chain joins TRBV20-1 and TRBJ1-5; D is ambiguous. Germline CDR1 reads DFQATT; CDR2 reads SNEGSKA (reference sequence). The CDR3 has 14 residues. The V end lost 3 bases, the J end lost 2 bases, and 11 bases lay between the germline ends. The CDR3 is CSASFSTGNQPQHF. The CDR3 DNA reads as TGCAGTGCTAGTTTCTCGACTGGCAATCAGCCCCAGCATTTT.